The rows below give T cell receptor beta chains drawn from one sample of a study of identical twins. TCRdb fed the 5' RACE reads into MiXCR, producing one record per CDR3 protein. Of 260,000 or so distinct CDR3 sequences listed, 7.5% are singletons. The sample was also reused in another study, on yellow fever vaccine responses in identical twins.

The sequenced sample consisted of CD8+ T cells sorted from blood. The receptors were gathered from a young woman in good health. The CDR3 runs from the conserved cysteine through the conserved F or W. A D gene is named only where the DNA matches it firmly. Size tells how often a clone was seen (once, few, many) or the class of an expanded clone, and some rows leave it out.

abundance,d_gene,j_gene,v_gene,CDR3nt,CDR3aa
-,TRBD2,TRBJ2-5,TRBV4-1,TGCGCCAGCAGCCACTACCCCAGCGGGGGGGCAGATCAGGAGACCCAGTACTTC,CASSHYPSGGADQETQYF
-,-,TRBJ2-1,TRBV15,TGTACCACCAGCAGAGATAGGGATGAGCAGTTCTTC,CTTSRDRDEQFF
many,TRBD1,TRBJ2-5,TRBV24-1,TGTGCCACCAGTGATCCGAAGTGGGGACAGGGGGAGACCCAGTACTTC,CATSDPKWGQGETQYF
-,-,TRBJ2-5,TRBV2,TGTGCCAGCAGAAGACCCCAGTACCAAGAGACCCAGTACTTC,CASRRPQYQETQYF
-,TRBD2,TRBJ2-1,TRBV27,TGTGCCAGCAGCGATAGCGGGAGTGGCAATGAGCAGTTCTTC,CASSDSGSGNEQFF
few,-,TRBJ2-1,TRBV11-2,TGTGCCAGCAGCTTATTCCCTCCCGGGACCTACAATGAGCAGTTCTTC,CASSLFPPGTYNEQFF
-,-,TRBJ2-1,TRBV4-1,TGCGCCAGCAGCCAGGGGGGCGGGGTGGGGGAGCAGTTCTTC,CASSQGGGVGEQFF
few,TRBD2,TRBJ2-7,TRBV27,TGTGCCAGCAGTACCCCCCGACTAGCGGGATTATCTTACGAGCAGTACTTC,CASSTPRLAGLSYEQYF
few,-,TRBJ1-3,TRBV7-7,TGTGCCAGCAGCTTAGAAGTCCCCAGAATTAGCTCTGGAAACACCATATATTTT,CASSLEVPRISSGNTIYF
many,TRBD1,TRBJ2-7,TRBV29-1,TGCAGCGTTGAGAGGCTCGAGGGGGCCGAGATCGTGCCCTACGAGCAGTACTTC,CSVERLEGAEIVPYEQYF
many,TRBD2,TRBJ2-1,TRBV15,TGTGCCACCAGCAGAGATGGTCGGTACGGGGGAGGGTACAATGAGCAGTTCTTC,CATSRDGRYGGGYNEQFF
few,-,TRBJ1-5,TRBV5-1,TGCGCCAGCAGCCCCGGGGAGGATCAGCCCCAGCATTTT,CASSPGEDQPQHF
few,-,TRBJ1-2,TRBV5-1,TGCGCCAGCAGCCGGGACACCAACTATGGCTACACCTTC,CASSRDTNYGYTF
-,-,TRBJ1-6,TRBV12-3/TRBV12-4,TGTGCCACCAGTTTGGATAATTCACCCCTCCACTTT,CATSLDNSPLHF
many,-,TRBJ2-5,TRBV29-1,TGCAGCGTTGAAGGGGCAGGGGCTATTAGTAAGACCCAGTACTTC,CSVEGAGAISKTQYF